This TCR beta chain was obtained from a study of cytotoxic CD8 clonotypes in ibrutinib-treated CLL. V was clipped by 4 bases and J by 10 bases; unmatched bases: 4. From germline, CDR1 is SGHRS and CDR2 YFSETQ. The CDR3 sequence is 13 residues long. Generated by immunoSEQ multiplex PCR, the TCRdb table keeps only in-frame clones and is missing some. This sample has 95,000 to 100,000 clones, with around 80% found just once. The origin of this receptor is a human donor with chronic lymphocytic leukemia. The source material was PBMCs, sampled after 12 months of ibrutinib treatment. V usage is TRBV5-1 and J usage is TRBJ2-1, with 11 bases that match TRBD2. The CDR3 loop reads CASSISGGVEQFF. The CDR3 DNA reads TGCGCCAGCAGCATTAGCGGGGGGGTAGAGCAGTTCTTC.